Listed below are T cell receptor beta chains from one sample, sequenced in a study of blood T cell repertoires in COVID-19. Sequenced by immunoSEQ multiplex PCR; TCRdb stores in-frame clones only, minus some. The table shows 180,000 or so clones, with approximately 86% occurring only once. Sequencing input: peripheral blood. These receptors all stem from a woman older than 75 in a cohort sampled during active or convalescent COVID-19. Each CDR3 is given with its conserved first and last residue. D genes are given only for firm matches. Clone size, where shown, is once, few, many, or a class for clones that have expanded.

d_call	j_call	v_call	clone_size	cdr3_aa	cdr3_nt
.	TRBJ2-7	TRBV25-1	.	CASSPTLGVSNF	TGTGCCAGCAGCCCAACCCTAGGGGTCTCTAACTTC
TRBD1	TRBJ2-1	TRBV30	.	CAWSVTFQGVDNEQFF	TGTGCCTGGAGTGTAACGTTTCAGGGGGTGGACAATGAGCAGTTCTTC
TRBD2	TRBJ2-5	TRBV11-3	.	CASSSPRWLAGGTEETQYF	TGTGCCAGCAGCTCCCCTCGGTGGCTAGCGGGGGGTACGGAAGAGACCCAGTACTTC
TRBD1	TRBJ1-2	TRBV5-1	.	CASSDTGQGSGYTF	TGCGCCAGCAGCGATACTGGACAGGGGTCTGGCTACACCTTC
.	TRBJ2-1	TRBV15	few	CATSRGPGGQGVRNEQFF	TGTGCCACCAGCAGAGGGCCTGGTGGACAAGGAGTCAGGAATGAGCAGTTCTTC
.	TRBJ2-5	TRBV5-1	.	CASSLGAQGTQYF	TGCGCCAGCAGCTTGGGGGCACAGGGGACCCAGTACTTC
.	TRBJ2-6	TRBV19	.	CASSIAGYMLRANVLTF	TGTGCCAGTAGTATAGCAGGATACATGCTCAGGGCCAACGTCCTGACTTTC
TRBD1	TRBJ1-2	TRBV3-1/TRBV3-2	.	CASSQEGTVTYGYTF	TGTGCCAGCAGCCAAGAGGGGACAGTGACCTATGGCTACACCTTC
.	TRBJ1-1	TRBV18	.	CASSLSGLHNEAFF	TGTGCCAGCTCACTAAGCGGTTTACACAATGAAGCTTTCTTT
TRBD2	TRBJ2-3	TRBV7-9	once	CASSLGLAADTQYF	TGTGCCAGCAGCTTAGGTCTAGCGGCCGATACGCAGTATTTT
TRBD1	TRBJ1-1	TRBV9	few	CASSATGGSGGTEAFF	TGTGCCAGCAGCGCCACAGGGGGCTCGGGGGGCACTGAAGCTTTCTTT
TRBD2	TRBJ2-6	TRBV10-1	.	CASSSTSGGPGANVLTF	TGCGCCAGCAGTTCGACTAGCGGGGGGCCGGGGGCCAACGTCCTGACTTTC
TRBD1	TRBJ1-6	TRBV6-2/TRBV6-3	.	CASSSPGTANSPLHF	TGTGCCAGCAGTTCTCCCGGGACAGCTAATTCACCCCTCCACTTT
.	TRBJ1-6	TRBV7-9	.	CASLAQANSPLHF	TGTGCCAGCTTGGCACAGGCCAATTCACCCCTCCACTTT
.	TRBJ1-4	TRBV6-5	.	CATIATNEKLFF	TGTGCCACCATTGCAACTAATGAAAAACTGTTTTTT
TRBD2	TRBJ2-3	TRBV11-3	few	CASSLWASGGVSTDTQYF	TGTGCCAGCAGCTTATGGGCTAGCGGGGGTGTAAGCACAGATACGCAGTATTTT
TRBD1	TRBJ1-4	TRBV18	.	CASSPEMTGNSEKLFF	TGTGCCAGCTCACCAGAAATGACAGGGAATAGTGAAAAACTGTTTTTT
.	TRBJ1-5	TRBV3-1/TRBV3-2	once	CASGESGRWNQPQHF	TGTGCCAGCGGCGAATCGGGTCGCTGGAATCAGCCCCAGCATTTT
.	TRBJ2-5	TRBV24-1	once	CATSDFTSTETQYF	TGTGCCACCAGTGATTTTACTAGTACGGAGACCCAGTACTTC
TRBD2	TRBJ2-3	TRBV9	once	CASSVATRPAGTSGSLSTDTQYF	TGTGCCAGCAGCGTAGCTACCCGACCCGCCGGGACTAGCGGGAGTTTAAGCACAGATACGCAGTATTTT
.	TRBJ2-2	TRBV5-4	few	CASSSGSSRTGELFF	TGTGCCAGCAGCTCGGGGTCTAGCAGGACCGGGGAGCTGTTTTTT
.	TRBJ1-4	TRBV19	.	CASSPGLSNEKLFF	TGTGCCAGTAGTCCTGGACTGTCAAATGAAAAACTGTTTTTT
.	TRBJ1-1	TRBV18	.	CASSRSATEAFF	TGTGCCAGCTCACGTAGCGCCACTGAAGCTTTCTTT
.	TRBJ1-5	TRBV6-1	.	CASSEVWGPNQPQHF	TGTGCCAGCAGTGAAGTCTGGGGCCCCAATCAGCCCCAGCATTTT
TRBD1	TRBJ2-1	TRBV7-9	.	CASSLVGTGGYNEQFF	TGTGCCAGCAGCTTAGTCGGGACAGGGGGATACAATGAGCAGTTCTTC
.	TRBJ1-4	TRBV4-1	.	CASSQAGEKLFF	TGCGCCAGCAGCCAAGCGGGTGAAAAACTGTTTTTT
TRBD1	TRBJ1-2	TRBV29-1	.	CSVEVRDRGLYGYTF	TGCAGCGTTGAAGTCCGGGACAGGGGGCTCTATGGCTACACCTTC
TRBD2	TRBJ2-3	TRBV3-1/TRBV3-2	.	CASSQGSGRGDTQYF	TGTGCCAGCAGCCAAGGTAGCGGGAGGGGAGATACGCAGTATTTT
TRBD1	TRBJ2-1	TRBV10-1	once	CASSPGQVSYNEQFF	TGCGCCAGCAGCCCGGGACAGGTATCGTACAATGAGCAGTTCTTC
.	TRBJ1-1	TRBV3-1/TRBV3-2	.	CASRRGTEAFF	TGTGCCAGCAGACGGGGCACTGAAGCTTTCTTT
TRBD2	TRBJ2-3	TRBV7-9	.	CASSLTSGRRDTQYF	TGTGCCAGCAGCTTGACTAGCGGGAGAAGAGATACGCAGTATTTT
.	TRBJ1-2	TRBV3-1/TRBV3-2	.	CASSRTTPGWGYTF	TGTGCCAGCAGCCGGACCACCCCAGGGTGGGGCTACACCTTC
TRBD2	TRBJ2-6	TRBV9	.	CASSGRGDSGANVLTF	TGTGCCAGCAGCGGGCGGGGGGACTCTGGGGCCAACGTCCTGACTTTC
.	TRBJ2-3	TRBV6-4	.	CASSDGQASTDTQYF	TGTGCCAGCAGTGATGGGCAGGCTAGCACAGATACGCAGTATTTT
.	TRBJ2-7	TRBV18	.	CASSVGLHYEQYF	TGTGCCAGCTCGGTCGGACTGCACTACGAGCAGTACTTC
.	TRBJ2-3	TRBV18	.	CASSPPLEDRTDTQYF	TGTGCCAGCTCACCACCGTTGGAGGATCGCACAGATACGCAGTATTTT
.	TRBJ2-1	TRBV11-3	.	CASSPGDYNEQFF	TGTGCCAGCAGCCCCGGAGATTACAATGAGCAGTTCTTC
TRBD1	TRBJ2-2	TRBV27	many	CASRRTGTNTGELFF	TGTGCCAGCAGAAGGACAGGGACGAACACCGGGGAGCTGTTTTTT
.	TRBJ1-2	TRBV6-2/TRBV6-3	few	CASSPYWAENYGYTF	TGTGCCAGCAGCCCGTACTGGGCTGAAAACTATGGCTACACCTTC
TRBD1	TRBJ1-3	TRBV5-6	.	CASSLVGLRDRAGNTIYF	TGTGCCAGCAGCTTGGTGGGACTCCGGGACAGGGCAGGAAACACCATATATTTT
TRBD1	TRBJ2-7	TRBV27	.	CASSRTGGPNYEQYF	TGTGCCAGCAGTAGGACAGGGGGCCCAAACTACGAGCAGTACTTC
.	TRBJ1-2	TRBV3-1/TRBV3-2	.	CATTNTVFGGYTF	TGTGCCACCACTAATACGGTCTTCGGGGGCTACACCTTC
.	TRBJ1-5	TRBV19	.	CASSKDRHSNQPQHF	TGTGCCAGTAGTAAGGACAGACATAGCAATCAGCCCCAGCATTTT
.	TRBJ2-3	TRBV6-5	.	CASSYTGGGTDTQYF	TGTGCCAGCAGTTACACAGGGGGGGGCACAGATACGCAGTATTTT
.	TRBJ2-7	TRBV7-9	.	CASSSTGISYEQYF	TGTGCCAGCAGCTCCACAGGAATCTCCTACGAGCAGTACTTC
TRBD2	TRBJ2-3	TRBV5-1	.	CASSLETSGADTQYF	TGCGCCAGCAGCTTGGAAACTAGCGGAGCAGATACGCAGTATTTT
.	TRBJ2-5	TRBV24-1	.	CATSQPTGDQETQYF	TGTGCCACCAGTCAACCGACGGGGGATCAAGAGACCCAGTACTTC
.	TRBJ2-3	TRBV4-2	.	CASSLIDSPDTQYF	TGTGCCAGCAGCCTAATCGACAGTCCAGATACGCAGTATTTT
TRBD1	TRBJ1-1	TRBV5-1	few	CASSLGQGGTEAFF	TGCGCCAGCAGCCTGGGACAGGGAGGCACTGAAGCTTTCTTT
TRBD2	TRBJ2-1	TRBV5-4	.	CASSPRVWVTSGKDEQFF	TGTGCCAGCAGCCCACGGGTATGGGTGACTAGCGGGAAAGACGAGCAGTTCTTC
TRBD1	TRBJ2-7	TRBV10-3	.	CAISGNTGDEQYF	TGTGCCATCAGTGGGAACACAGGGGACGAGCAGTACTTC
.	TRBJ1-2	TRBV2	.	CASGEMTGANYGYTF	TGTGCCAGCGGGGAGATGACAGGCGCTAACTATGGCTACACCTTC
.	TRBJ2-1	TRBV18	.	CASSPQQGVYNEQFF	TGTGCCAGCTCACCCCAACAGGGAGTCTACAATGAGCAGTTCTTC
TRBD1	TRBJ1-3	TRBV30	.	CAWSVQGARNTIYF	TGTGCCTGGAGTGTACAGGGGGCGAGAAACACCATATATTTT
.	TRBJ1-1	TRBV5-1	few	CASSFGGNTEAFF	TGCGCCAGCAGCTTTGGAGGGAACACTGAAGCTTTCTTT
TRBD1	TRBJ2-5	TRBV5-1	.	CASSTGTVHQETQYF	TGCGCCAGCAGCACAGGGACAGTACACCAAGAGACCCAGTACTTC
TRBD2	TRBJ2-5	TRBV11-3	.	CASSPRTPGLQETQYF	TGTGCCAGCAGCCCCAGAACGCCGGGACTACAAGAGACCCAGTACTTC
TRBD1	TRBJ2-2	TRBV19	once	CASLDRANTGELFF	TGTGCCAGCCTGGACAGGGCTAACACCGGGGAGCTGTTTTTT